Below are 32 T cell receptor beta chains sequenced from a single sample in a study of T cells in Graves' hyperthyroidism and ophthalmopathy. The investigators amplified TCR beta CDR3 regions from RNA transcripts. HTBI primers were employed in a first-round RT-PCR of the TCR CDR3. TCRdb processed the multiplex PCR reads anew with MiXCR; each CDR3 protein has one entry. This sample yields about 380,000 distinct CDR3 sequences, of which less than 20% are seen a single time; 40% belongs to the top ten. Material for sequencing was blood. Receptors originate from a man aged 18 to 30 with Graves' ophthalmopathy.

This clonotype has at least ten counts. The chain joins TRBV7-3 to TRBJ1-4; TRBD1 matches 10 bases. CDR3 size: 18 residues. Trimming cost V 3 bases and J 2 bases; bases outside gene matches: 9. Germline CDR1 reads SGHTA; CDR2 reads FQGTGA. The CDR3 nucleotides read TGTGCCAGCAGCTTTTTCCGGGACAGGGGTGACACTAATGAAAAACTGTTTTTT. Its protein product is CASSFFRDRGDTNEKLFF.

Comments on this clonotype: A read error may be the cause here, since a much bigger clone is one base away. Written as DNA, the CDR3 is TGTGCCACCAGTGAGGGACGAAACACTGAAGTTTTCTTT. Translation gives CATSEGRNTEVFF. J is TRBJ1-1 and V is TRBV12-3 or TRBV12-4; D is possibly TRBD1 (5 bases). There are 13 residues in the CDR3.

As concerns this clonotype: This could be a read error, since a much larger clone is one nucleotide away. The chain couples TRBV6-1 to TRBJ1-2; a possible D gene is TRBD1 (6 bases). V lost 2 bases to trimming and J lost 9 bases, with 13 bases between them. The CDR3 covers 13 residues. CDR1 is MNHNS, CDR2 SASEGT, per germline. The CDR3 is CASSERGLASYTF. The CDR3 nucleotides are TGTGCCAGCAGTGAACGGGGGCTGGCTAGCTACACCTTC.

This clonotype was observed at least ten times. This chain joins TRBV20-1 and TRBJ2-1; 12 bases are shared with TRBD2. The CDR3 runs to 15 residues. The germline gives CDR1 DFQATT, CDR2 SNEGSKA (reference sequence). With V trimmed by 6 bases and J by 3 bases, 6 bases remained unmatched. CDR3 bases: TGCAGTGCCCGGAAGACTAGCGGGGGCTACAATGAGCAGTTCTTC. It is translated as CSARKTSGGYNEQFF.

A few counts support this clonotype. V usage is TRBV6-1 and J usage is TRBJ1-5; possibly TRBD1 for D (5 bases). Per the germline V gene, CDR1 is MNHNS and CDR2 is SASEGT. The V and J ends lost 5 bases and 0 bases respectively, with 11 bases between them. The CDR3 runs to 15 residues. The CDR3 coding sequence is TGTGCCAGCAGTCCCGGGACCTATAGCAATCAGCCCCAGCATTTT. Its translation is CASSPGTYSNQPQHF.

The chain joins TRBV11-2 to TRBJ2-4; 13 bases are a match to TRBD2. V lost 5 bases to trimming and J lost 4 bases; unmatched junction nucleotides: 5. CDR1 is SGHAT and CDR2 is FQNNGV in the germline V gene. This CDR3 comprises 16 residues. This CDR3 reads CASSPRTSGGKNIQYF. CDR3 nucleotide sequence: TGTGCCAGCAGCCCTCGGACTAGCGGGGGTAAAAACATTCAGTACTTC.

This clonotype was counted many times. The chain links TRBV28 to TRBJ2-7; tentatively, D is TRBD1 (6 bases). Germline values: CDR1 MDHEN, CDR2 SYDVKM. Trimming cost V 5 bases and J 3 bases, with 17 bases left between them. The CDR3 has 15 amino acids. The CDR3 region has the DNA TGTGCCAGCAGTGACTCCACCGGGACAAGCTACGAGCAGTACTTC. Protein sequence: CASSDSTGTSYEQYF.

The chain links TRBV7-6 to TRBJ1-2, with 8 bases aligning to TRBD1. Germline loops: CDR1 SGHVS, CDR2 FNYEAQ. The CDR3 loop spans 14 amino acids. Germline trimming cut 5 bases from V and 3 bases from J; bases unmatched to any gene: 5. Written as DNA, the CDR3 is TGTGCCAGCAGCAATCAGGGGGCTGACTATGGCTACACCTTC. It specifies CASSNQGADYGYTF.

This clonotype was seen once. V gene TRBV7-2 combines with J gene TRBJ2-2, with TRBD2 identical over 16 bases. The CDR3 consists of 16 residues. With V trimmed by 6 bases and J by 5 bases, 3 bases remained unmatched. CDR1 is SGHTA, CDR2 FQGNSA, per germline. DNA for the CDR3: TGTGCCAGCAGGGGACTAGCGGGGGGGGGGACCGGGGAGCTGTTTTTT. Its protein is CASRGLAGGGTGELFF.

This clonotype has at least ten counts. The chain links TRBV3-1 to TRBJ1-1, with no clear D. The V gene's germline CDR1 is LGHDT and CDR2 YNNKEL (reference sequence). Trimming shortened V by 0 bases and J by 6 bases, and 23 bases separated the two germline ends. The CDR3 sequence is 18 residues long. CDR3 coding DNA: TGTGCCAGCAGCCAAGATTGGGGTCACCACGAGAAAAGCGCTGAAGCTTTCTTT. Its translation is CASSQDWGHHEKSAEAFF.

The V call is TRBV7-2, the J call TRBJ2-7, with D tentatively TRBD1 or TRBD2 (5 bases each). The germline gives CDR1 SGHTA, CDR2 FQGNSA. This CDR3 comprises 15 residues. The V end lost 5 bases, the J end lost 2 bases, and 16 bases lay between the germline ends. This CDR3 reads CASSPSGTATYEQYF. DNA of the CDR3: TGTGCCAGCAGCCCCTCCGGGACGGCAACCTACGAGCAGTACTTC.

The V gene is TRBV9, the J gene TRBJ2-1; TRBD2 agrees at 8 bases. CDR1 and CDR2 from the germline V gene are SGDLS and YYNGEE. The CDR3 loop spans 16 amino acids. Germline trimming cut 3 bases from V and 6 bases from J; bases unmatched to any gene: 11. The CDR3 DNA sequence: TGTGCCAGCAGCGAGCCGGGGGGGGTAGGCCCCAATGAGCAGTTCTTC. Its protein is CASSEPGGVGPNEQFF.

The table lists this clonotype with a few counts. The V gene is TRBV10-1, the J gene TRBJ1-5; no definite D call. V shed 0 bases and J shed 9 bases, with 6 bases lying between them. This CDR3 comprises 12 residues. The germline V gene has CDR1 WNHNN and CDR2 SYGVQD (reference sequence). DNA of the CDR3: TGCGCCAGCAGTGAGTCGGGCGGGCCCCAGCATTTT. It codes for CASSESGGPQHF.

A remark on this clonotype: A much larger clone lies one base from this, so it may be a read error. The rearrangement uses TRBV2 and TRBJ2-5; possible D gene TRBD1, 6 bases. The germline V gene encodes CDR1 SNHLY and CDR2 FYNNEI. The CDR3 has 13 amino acids. CDR3 loop: CASTRDIQETRYF. The DNA for the CDR3 is TGTGCCAGCACCCGGGACATCCAAGAGACCCGGTACTTC.

The chain is built from TRBV15 and TRBJ2-1; possible D gene TRBD1, 6 bases. Germline-derived CDR1 and CDR2 are LNHNV and YYDKDF (reference sequence). Trimming removed 0 bases at V and 5 bases at J, with 8 bases between. CDR3 length: 14 residues. This chain's CDR3 is CATSRDRGNNEQFF. The CDR3 DNA follows: TGTGCCACCAGCAGAGACAGGGGAAACAATGAGCAGTTCTTC.

This clonotype was detected many times. Here the CDR3 DNA reads TGCAGTGCCTACCGGGAGGTAGGCAATCAGCCCCAGCATTTT. It is translated as CSAYREVGNQPQHF. The rearrangement links TRBV20-1 to TRBJ1-5, with D unclear. V was cut by 6 bases and J by 2 bases, with 14 bases left in between. Germline assignment: CDR1 DFQATT and CDR2 SNEGSKA (reference sequence). The CDR3 has 14 amino acids.

This clonotype was picked up a small number of times. This chain links TRBV7-9 with TRBJ1-6; perhaps TRBD1 as D (5 bases). V lost 5 bases, J lost 3 bases, and 8 bases lay in between. CDR1 is SEHNR and CDR2 is FQNEAQ in the germline V gene (reference sequence). This CDR3 is 14 amino acids long. CDR3 sequence reads: CASSPGLYNSPLHF. CDR3 bases: TGTGCCAGCAGCCCGGGACTCTATAATTCACCCCTCCACTTT. Together with reference TRBV7-9 and TRBJ1-6, the CDR3 gives the full variable domain: DTGVSQNPRHKITKRGQNVTFRCDPISEHNRLYWYRQTLGQGPEFLTYFQNEAQLEKSRLLSDRFSAERPKGSFSTLEIQRTEQGDSAMYLCASSPGLYNSPLHFGNGTRLTVT.

This clonotype has ten or more counts. V and J are TRBV6-1 and TRBJ2-3, with D possibly matching TRBD2 (6 bases). V lost 6 bases, J lost 0 bases, and 10 bases lay in between. The CDR3 contains 14 residues. Germline CDR1 MNHNS, CDR2 SASEGT. The DNA of the CDR3 is TGTGCCAGCAGACTAGCCCTTAGCACAGATACGCAGTATTTT. This sequence encodes CASRLALSTDTQYF.

This clonotype was seen at least ten times. The genes are TRBV6-1 and TRBJ2-2; TRBD1 agrees at 10 bases. Per the germline V gene, CDR1 is MNHNS and CDR2 is SASEGT. The CDR3 sequence is 14 residues long. The V segment lost 11 bases and the J segment 4 bases; nucleotides outside the gene matches: 7. The CDR3: CASGQGFSTGELFF. The CDR3 region has the DNA TGTGCCTCGGGACAGGGGTTTAGCACCGGGGAGCTGTTTTTT.

At least ten counts were recorded for this clonotype. The chain couples TRBV19 to TRBJ1-6; the match to TRBD1 covers 7 bases. The junction had 9 bases not matched to a gene; V was cut back by 6 bases and J by 10 bases. CDR3 length: 14 amino acids. In germline, CDR1 is LNHDA, CDR2 SQIVND (reference sequence). For the CDR3, the DNA is TGTGCCAGTAGCGCAACAGGGGCGAGATCACCCCTCCACTTT. Its protein product is CASSATGARSPLHF.

The table lists this clonotype with many counts. The chain recombines TRBV11-2 with TRBJ1-1; D remains ambiguous. The CDR3 has 13 amino acids. Per the germline V gene, CDR1 is SGHAT and CDR2 is FQNNGV. The V and J ends lost 3 bases and 6 bases respectively, with 11 bases between them. The CDR3 bases are TGTGCCAGCAGCTTTCCCCCGGGTCCTGAAGCTTTCTTT. Translated: CASSFPPGPEAFF.

This clonotype came up many times. This rearrangement joins TRBV9 to TRBJ1-4; D uncertain. V lost 0 bases and J lost 8, with 14 bases in between. The CDR3 totals 15 residues. The germline gives CDR1 SGDLS, CDR2 YYNGEE. The DNA of the CDR3 is TGTGCCAGCAGCGTAGGTTGGGGTGGATTGGAAAAACTGTTTTTT. Protein product: CASSVGWGGLEKLFF.

This clonotype appeared a single time. The V call is TRBV9, the J call TRBJ1-1; D is uncertain. This CDR3 has 13 amino acids. Trimming removed 8 bases at V and 4 bases at J, with 15 bases between. In germline, CDR1 is SGDLS, CDR2 YYNGEE. CDR3 region: CARCVGDATEAFF. DNA of the CDR3: TGTGCCAGATGTGTGGGTGACGCCACTGAAGCTTTCTTT.

In its sample, this clonotype was seen a few times. The V gene is TRBV6-2 or TRBV6-3, the J gene TRBJ2-1; TRBD2 matches 10 bases. The CDR3 is 16 residues long. J lost 2 bases, V lost 5 bases, and 6 bases had no gene match. Germline CDR1 is MNHEY and CDR2 is SVGEGT. The CDR3 DNA sequence: TGTGCCAGCAGTCGAATTCTAGCGGGGGCCTACAATGAGCAGTTCTTC. As protein: CASSRILAGAYNEQFF.

Comments on this clonotype: At one end, the junction sequence differs from germline, possibly due to a read error. J is TRBJ1-5 and V is TRBV19, with D possibly matching TRBD1 (5 bases). This CDR3 is 15 amino acids long. The germline V gene encodes CDR1 LNHDA and CDR2 SQIVND (reference sequence). CDR3 bases: TGCGCCAGTAGTATAGACGGGAGACAGAATCAGCCCCAGCATTTT. This encodes CASSIDGRQNQPQHF. Full variable domain (remainder filled in from reference TRBV19 and TRBJ1-5): DGGITQSPKYLFRKEGQNVTLSCEQNLNHDAMYWYRQDPGQGLRLIYYSQIVNDFQKGDIAEGYSVSREKKESFPLTVTSAQKNPTAFYLCASSIDGRQNQPQHFGDGTRLSIL.

A note on this clonotype: One end of the junction is discordant with germline, which a read error may explain. V gene TRBV7-7 combines with J gene TRBJ2-5; TRBD1 agrees at 9 bases. This CDR3 is built from 15 residues. Looked up from germline, CDR1 is SSHAT and CDR2 is FNYEAQ (reference sequence). CDR3 sequence (DNA): TGTGCTAGCAGCTTTAACAGGGGGCCTCAGGAGACCCAGTACTTC. This encodes CASSFNRGPQETQYF.

This clonotype was counted only a few times. This chain connects TRBV9 to TRBJ1-3, with TRBD1 identical over 7 bases. Trimming cost V 3 bases and J 8 bases; bases outside gene matches: 11. This CDR3 contains 15 residues. The germline V gene encodes CDR1 SGDLS and CDR2 YYNGEE. CDR3 nucleotide sequence: TGTGCCAGCAGCGACGGACAGGCCGAATTGGACACCATATATTTT. Its translation: CASSDGQAELDTIYF.

This chain joins TRBV7-9 and TRBJ2-5; D call uncertain. Trimming removed 0 bases from V and 2 bases from J, with 13 bases in between. There are 16 residues in the CDR3. The germline gives CDR1 SEHNR, CDR2 FQNEAQ (reference sequence). CDR3 in amino acids: CASSLASVSHQETQYF. CDR3 nucleotide sequence: TGTGCCAGCAGCTTAGCTTCGGTCAGCCATCAAGAGACCCAGTACTTC.

Points on this clonotype: A single base separates this from a much larger clone, so it may be a read error. The V gene is TRBV2, the J gene TRBJ1-4; no clear D. The germline gives CDR1 SNHLY, CDR2 FYNNEI. Trimming took off 6 bases at V and 4 bases at J, with 12 bases between the two ends. The CDR3 contains 14 residues. The DNA for the CDR3 is TGTGCCAGCAGAGAGCAGAGGGTTAATGAAAAACTGTTTTTT. Residues: CASREQRVNEKLFF. Together with reference TRBV2 and TRBJ1-4, the CDR3 gives the full variable domain: EPEVTQTPSHQVTQMGQEVILRCVPISNHLYFYWYRQILGQKVEFLVSFYNNEISEKSEIFDDQFSVERPDGSNFTLKIRSTKLEDSAMYFCASREQRVNEKLFFGSGTQLSVL.

This clonotype was recorded at least ten times. The chain couples TRBV2 to TRBJ2-1; D not certain. This CDR3 spans 13 amino acids. V lost 4 bases to trimming and J lost 0 bases, with 4 bases between them. Germline CDR1 SNHLY, CDR2 FYNNEI. The CDR3 sequence: CASSGSSYNEQFF. The DNA for the CDR3 is TGTGCCAGCAGTGGCAGCTCCTACAATGAGCAGTTCTTC.

This clonotype was picked up many times. V usage is TRBV5-1 and J usage is TRBJ2-7; no firm D call. Trimming removed 0 bases at V and 7 bases at J, with 11 bases between. The CDR3 length is 13 residues. The germline gives CDR1 SGHRS, CDR2 YFSETQ. This CDR3 reads CASSLDSALEQYF. The DNA for the CDR3 is TGCGCCAGCAGCTTGGACAGCGCCCTGGAGCAGTACTTC.

The rearrangement joins TRBV5-6 to TRBJ1-4; 10 bases agree with TRBD1. The CDR3 consists of 16 residues. Germline-derived CDR1 and CDR2 are SGHDT and YYEEEE. The ends lost 2 bases at V and 7 bases at J; junction bases unmatched: 8. The DNA for the CDR3 is TGTGCCAGCAGCTTCCCGCAGGGACAGGGGCCTGAAAAACTGTTTTTT. Protein product: CASSFPQGQGPEKLFF.